This is a list of T cell receptor beta chains from one sample in a study of response to subunit inactivated influenza vaccine. Each CDR3 protein gets one entry after TCRdb re-called the RT-PCR reads with MiXCR. Here the sample spans about 180,000 distinct CDR3 sequences, about a tenth being singletons. This material consisted of non-naive T cells sorted from PBMCs, taken on the day of vaccination. The receptors come from a man between 45 and 60 years old who received an inactivated influenza vaccine. Each CDR3 is given with its conserved first and last residue. A D gene is named only where the DNA matches it firmly. The listing skips clone size in some rows; elsewhere it reads once, few, many or a size class.

CDR3aa | CDR3nt | d_gene | j_gene | v_gene | abundance
CASSPRGENTEAFF | TGTGCCAGCTCACCACGGGGCGAGAACACTGAAGCTTTCTTT | - | TRBJ1-1 | TRBV18 | -
CASSLKGYGYTF | TGTGCCAGCAGTTTAAAGGGGTATGGCTACACCTTC | - | TRBJ1-2 | TRBV27 | few
CASSLVSGRVSGANVLTF | TGTGCCAGCAGCTTAGTAAGCGGCAGGGTCAGTGGGGCCAACGTCCTGACTTTC | - | TRBJ2-6 | TRBV11-2 | many
CASLSNYNQPQHF | TGTGCCAGCCTATCCAATTACAATCAGCCCCAGCATTTT | - | TRBJ1-5 | TRBV28 | many
CASSYLRDAFF | TGCGCCAGCAGCTACCTCCGGGATGCCTTCTTC | - | TRBJ1-2 | TRBV5-1 | few
CASSRGDREGETQYF | TGCGCCAGCAGCCGCGGGGACAGGGAAGGGGAGACCCAGTACTTC | TRBD1 | TRBJ2-5 | TRBV5-1 | -
CASSHRGNQPQHF | TGTGCCAGCTCGCACAGGGGAAATCAGCCCCAGCATTTT | TRBD1 | TRBJ1-5 | TRBV12-3/TRBV12-4 | few
CASSPEPGQGNYEQYF | TGTGCCAGCAGTCCCGAGCCGGGGCAGGGGAACTACGAGCAGTACTTC | - | TRBJ2-7 | TRBV27 | -
CASSDSSGRATYNEQFF | TGTGCCAGCAGCGACTCTAGCGGGAGGGCCACCTACAATGAGCAGTTCTTC | TRBD2 | TRBJ2-1 | TRBV11-3 | -
CASSQVGTIGIQYF | TGTGCCAGCAGCCAAGTCGGGACCATTGGGATTCAGTACTTC | - | TRBJ2-4 | TRBV3-1 | few
CASTLGILYGYTF | TGTGCCAGCACTCTCGGTATCCTCTATGGCTACACCTTC | - | TRBJ1-2 | TRBV12-3/TRBV12-4 | -
CASSQDRGSGANVLTF | TGCGCCAGCAGCCAAGATCGTGGCTCTGGGGCCAACGTCCTGACTTTC | - | TRBJ2-6 | TRBV4-3 | many
CASSATVNTGELFF | TGCGCCAGCAGCGCGACAGTGAACACCGGGGAGTTGTTTTTT | - | TRBJ2-2 | TRBV5-1 | -
CAISSDSGTSGRASTGELFF | TGTGCCATCAGCTCCGACTCCGGGACTAGCGGGAGGGCGAGTACCGGGGAGCTGTTTTTT | TRBD2 | TRBJ2-2 | TRBV10-3 | many
CASTRQGAYTEAFF | TGTGCCAGCACCAGACAGGGGGCCTACACTGAAGCTTTCTTT | TRBD1 | TRBJ1-1 | TRBV6-2/TRBV6-3 | -
CASRGRAGGPVQFF | TGTGCCAGCAGGGGACGGGCGGGGGGGCCGGTGCAGTTCTTC | TRBD2 | TRBJ2-1 | TRBV12-3/TRBV12-4 | -
CASSRGLAGALRSYNEQFF | TGTGCCAGCAGTAGGGGACTAGCGGGAGCTTTACGGTCCTACAATGAGCAGTTCTTC | TRBD2 | TRBJ2-1 | TRBV27 | many
CASTDRYNEQFF | TGTGCCAGCACTGACAGGTACAATGAGCAGTTCTTC | - | TRBJ2-1 | TRBV6-1 | few
CASSLDGASGNLQYF | TGTGCCAGCAGCTTAGACGGCGCTAGCGGGAACTTACAGTACTTC | TRBD2 | TRBJ2-7 | TRBV7-2 | many
CASSLTLDNEQFF | TGTGCCAGCAGCCTAACGCTGGACAATGAGCAGTTCTTC | - | TRBJ2-1 | TRBV16 | -
CASSLAGGPANEQFF | TGTGCCAGCAGTTTAGCGGGAGGGCCGGCAAATGAGCAGTTCTTC | TRBD2 | TRBJ2-1 | TRBV2 | -
CSATSKRGGREEQYF | TGCAGTGCTACATCAAAACGGGGGGGCCGCGAGGAGCAGTACTTC | TRBD2 | TRBJ2-7 | TRBV20-1 | -
CASRVQGDSNQPQHF | TGTGCCAGCAGAGTACAGGGTGATAGCAATCAGCCCCAGCATTTT | - | TRBJ1-5 | TRBV28 | few
CASSPGLHQETQYF | TGCGCCAGCAGTCCCGGCCTCCACCAAGAGACCCAGTACTTC | - | TRBJ2-5 | TRBV5-1 | many
CASSHNRDTEAFF | TGTGCCAGCAGCCACAACCGGGACACTGAAGCTTTCTTT | - | TRBJ1-1 | TRBV14 | few
CASGPGTANTGELFF | TGTGCCAGCGGCCCTGGGACAGCGAACACCGGGGAGCTGTTTTTT | TRBD1 | TRBJ2-2 | TRBV5-5 | -
CAWSKKGTSRNEQFF | TGTGCCTGGAGCAAGAAAGGGACTAGCCGGAATGAGCAGTTCTTC | TRBD2 | TRBJ2-1 | TRBV30 | -
CASSLLGTGRTGELFF | TGTGCCAGCAGTTTACTTGGGACAGGGAGAACCGGGGAGCTGTTTTTT | TRBD1 | TRBJ2-2 | TRBV27 | many
CASSQDYSTGELFF | TGTGCCAGCAGCCAGGACTACTCAACCGGGGAGCTGTTTTTT | - | TRBJ2-2 | TRBV5-5 | many
CASSSPGRGRAGNQPQHF | TGTGCCAGCAGTTCCCCCGGCAGGGGGCGAGCCGGCAATCAGCCCCAGCATTTT | TRBD1 | TRBJ1-5 | TRBV28 | many
CASSPQSGRSGNTIYF | TGTGCCAGCTCACCACAATCAGGCCGCTCTGGAAACACCATATATTTT | - | TRBJ1-3 | TRBV18 | -
CASRLAGVSTDTQYF | TGTGCCAGCAGGCTAGCGGGGGTTAGCACAGATACGCAGTATTTT | TRBD2 | TRBJ2-3 | TRBV12-3/TRBV12-4 | many
CASSQETRTGSYEQYF | TGTGCCAGCAGCCAAGAGACAAGGACAGGGTCCTACGAGCAGTACTTC | TRBD1 | TRBJ2-7 | TRBV3-1 | few
CSAPPGSGVLEQYF | TGCAGTGCCCCACCGGGTAGCGGGGTTCTCGAGCAGTACTTC | TRBD2 | TRBJ2-7 | TRBV20-1 | few
CSAPGIAGLPDTQYF | TGCAGTGCACCCGGGATAGCGGGACTTCCAGATACGCAGTATTTT | TRBD2 | TRBJ2-3 | TRBV20-1 | many